This T cell receptor beta chain was documented in a study of cytomegalovirus exposure and HLA in healthy donors. About this clone: What it recognizes is unknown.

Overall study results and limits: Sequencing likely generated an artifact that appeared as a cluster of highly shared sequence variants. Other equally common chains were less clonally expanded than HLA-associated TCR beta chains, a later analysis showed. An analysis was carried out later, and it reportedly showed fewer N-insertions in an Asian-associated ancestry cluster than the roughly 670-donor mean.

PCR primers comprised 60 Vbeta and 13 Jbeta primers. Sequenced by immunoSEQ multiplex PCR; TCRdb stores in-frame clones only, minus some. The repertoire holds about 180,000 clones, with 75% to 85% as singletons. This TCR was sampled from a woman in her fifties or sixties in good health and CMV-seropositive. Sequencing used PBMCs.

The CDR3 bases are TGCGCCAGCAGCCTAGGACAGGGGGTTAGGCAAGAGACCCAGTACTTC. The encoded protein is CASSLGQGVRQETQYF. The gene calls are TRBV5-1 and TRBJ2-5; 10 nucleotides agree with TRBD1. The V gene end was trimmed by 4 bases and the J gene end by 2 bases; junction bases not matched to a gene: 8. The CDR3 is 16 residues long. Germline CDR1 is SGHRS and CDR2 is YFSETQ.